The rows below give T cell receptor beta chains drawn from one sample of a study of shared clonotypes between healthy human individuals. Assay used: immunoSEQ multiplex PCR; TCRdb lists only in-frame clones, some missing. Here the sample spans fewer than 800,000 clones, about 90% being singletons. Input material: naive CD8+ T cells sorted from blood. The receptors here all came from a man aged 30-40 years in good health. Each CDR3 is given with its conserved first and last residue. D genes are given only for firm matches. The listing skips clone size in some rows; elsewhere it reads once, few, many or a size class.

TRBD1,TRBJ2-1,TRBV5-5,-,CASSLWDRHTMNYNEQFF,TGTGCCAGCAGCTTGTGGGACAGGCATACGATGAACTACAATGAGCAGTTCTTC
TRBD1,TRBJ2-7,TRBV11-2,-,CASSIVGDSHYEQYF,TGTGCCAGCAGCATCGTAGGGGACAGTCACTACGAGCAGTACTTC
-,TRBJ2-1,TRBV10-2,-,CASSEYRVNEQFF,TGCGCCAGCAGTGAGTACAGGGTGAATGAGCAGTTCTTC
-,TRBJ1-2,TRBV23-1,-,CASRSHGGTTTPWFGAILGYTF,TGCGCCAGCAGGTCTCATGGGGGAACGACGACCCCGTGGTTCGGGGCTATTCTTGGCTACACCTTC
TRBD1,TRBJ2-7,TRBV7-9,-,CASSPRGSASYEQYF,TGTGCCAGCAGCCCCAGGGGGTCGGCCTCCTACGAGCAGTACTTC
TRBD2,TRBJ2-7,TRBV7-2,-,CASSQRTSGIPYEQYF,TGTGCCAGCAGCCAGAGGACTAGCGGGATCCCCTACGAGCAGTACTTC
TRBD2,TRBJ2-3,TRBV7-8,once,CASSPLAGSTDTQYF,TGTGCCAGCAGCCCCTTAGCGGGAAGCACAGATACGCAGTATTTT
-,TRBJ2-3,TRBV6-6,-,CASIFSGEKGTDTQYF,TGTGCCAGCATCTTCTCGGGGGAAAAGGGCACAGATACGCAGTATTTT
TRBD2,TRBJ2-1,TRBV7-7,-,CASSLEGTSGSSSYNEQFF,TGTGCTAGCAGCTTAGAGGGGACTAGCGGGAGTAGCTCCTACAATGAGCAGTTCTTC
-,TRBJ2-1,TRBV7-2,-,CASESSSYNEQFF,TGTGCCAGCGAAAGCAGCTCCTACAATGAGCAGTTCTTC
TRBD1,TRBJ2-1,TRBV7-7,-,CASSAFWTGEYNEQFF,TGTGCTAGCAGCGCTTTTTGGACAGGGGAGTACAATGAGCAGTTCTTC
-,TRBJ2-3,TRBV5-6,-,CASSLEGESTDTQYF,TGTGCCAGCAGCTTGGAAGGGGAATCTACAGATACGCAGTATTTT
-,TRBJ2-5,TRBV15,-,CATKASAGETQYF,TGTGCCACCAAGGCATCGGCTGGGGAGACCCAGTACTTC
TRBD2,TRBJ2-7,TRBV7-8,-,CASSPGRLAGGPGYEQYF,TGTGCCAGCAGCCCGGGAAGACTAGCGGGAGGGCCGGGGTACGAGCAGTACTTC
-,TRBJ2-3,TRBV5-6,-,CASTGPNTDTQYF,TGTGCCAGCACTGGACCAAACACAGATACGCAGTATTTT
-,TRBJ2-3,TRBV25-1,-,CARPAGRSDTQYF,TGTGCCAGGCCAGCCGGACGTTCAGATACGCAGTATTTT
TRBD2,TRBJ2-7,TRBV19,-,CASSIPAGYEQYF,TGTGCCAGTTCAATCCCAGCGGGGTACGAGCAGTACTTC
TRBD2,TRBJ2-1,TRBV9,-,CASSSGRWDEQFF,TGTGCCAGCTCTAGCGGGAGGTGGGATGAGCAGTTCTTC
TRBD1,TRBJ2-2,TRBV6-5,-,CASSYGTGFAGELFF,TGTGCCAGCAGTTACGGGACAGGGTTCGCCGGGGAGCTGTTTTTT